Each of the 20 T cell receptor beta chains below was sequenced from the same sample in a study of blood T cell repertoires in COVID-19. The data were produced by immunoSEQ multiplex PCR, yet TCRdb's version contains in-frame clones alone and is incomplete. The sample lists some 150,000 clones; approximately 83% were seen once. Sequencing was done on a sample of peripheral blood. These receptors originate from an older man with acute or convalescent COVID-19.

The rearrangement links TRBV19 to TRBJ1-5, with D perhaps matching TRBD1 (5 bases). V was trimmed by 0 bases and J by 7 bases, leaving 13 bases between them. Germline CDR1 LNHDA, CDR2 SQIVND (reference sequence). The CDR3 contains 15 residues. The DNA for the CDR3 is TGTGCCAGTAGTATAGAAAGCCAGGGAAGACAGCCCCAGCATTTT. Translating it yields CASSIESQGRQPQHF.

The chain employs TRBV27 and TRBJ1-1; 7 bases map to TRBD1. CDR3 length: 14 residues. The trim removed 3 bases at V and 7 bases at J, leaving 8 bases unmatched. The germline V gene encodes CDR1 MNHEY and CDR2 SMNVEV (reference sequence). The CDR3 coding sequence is TGTGCCAGCAGTTTTTCGACAGGGATAGGTGAAGCTTTCTTT. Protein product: CASSFSTGIGEAFF.

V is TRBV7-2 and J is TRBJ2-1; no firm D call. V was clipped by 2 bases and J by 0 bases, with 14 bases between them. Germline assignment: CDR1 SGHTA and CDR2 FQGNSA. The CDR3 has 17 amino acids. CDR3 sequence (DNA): TGTGCCAGCAGCTTATCCCCACTGCGGAGCTCCTACAATGAGCAGTTCTTC. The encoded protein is CASSLSPLRSSYNEQFF.

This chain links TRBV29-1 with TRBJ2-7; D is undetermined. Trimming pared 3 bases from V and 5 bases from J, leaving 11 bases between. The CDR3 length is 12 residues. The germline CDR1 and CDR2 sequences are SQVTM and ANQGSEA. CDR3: CSVDQTPNEQYF. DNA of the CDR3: TGCAGCGTTGACCAGACACCGAACGAGCAGTACTTC.

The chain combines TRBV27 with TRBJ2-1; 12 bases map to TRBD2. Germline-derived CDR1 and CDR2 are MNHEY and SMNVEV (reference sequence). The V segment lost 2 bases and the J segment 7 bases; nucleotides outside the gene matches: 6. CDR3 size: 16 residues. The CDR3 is CASSLAGGLAGNEQFF. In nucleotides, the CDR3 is TGTGCCAGCAGTTTAGCTGGCGGACTAGCGGGAAATGAGCAGTTCTTC.

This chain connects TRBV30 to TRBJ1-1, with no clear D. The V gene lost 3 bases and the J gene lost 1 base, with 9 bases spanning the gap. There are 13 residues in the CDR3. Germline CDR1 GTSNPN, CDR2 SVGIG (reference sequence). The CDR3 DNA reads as TGTGCCTGGAGCCCCCTATCGAACACTGAAGCTTTCTTT. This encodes CAWSPLSNTEAFF.

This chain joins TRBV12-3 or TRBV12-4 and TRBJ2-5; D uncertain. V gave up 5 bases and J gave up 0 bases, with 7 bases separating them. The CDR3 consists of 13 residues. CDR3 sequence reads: CASSPTYQETQYF. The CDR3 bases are TGTGCCAGCAGTCCGACATACCAAGAGACCCAGTACTTC.

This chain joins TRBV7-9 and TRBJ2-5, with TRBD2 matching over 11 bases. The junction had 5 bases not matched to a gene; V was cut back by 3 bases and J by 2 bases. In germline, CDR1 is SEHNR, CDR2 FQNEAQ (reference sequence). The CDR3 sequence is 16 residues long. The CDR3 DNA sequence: TGTGCCAGCAGCTTTTGGCTAGCGGGAGGACAAGAGACCCAGTACTTC. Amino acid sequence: CASSFWLAGGQETQYF.

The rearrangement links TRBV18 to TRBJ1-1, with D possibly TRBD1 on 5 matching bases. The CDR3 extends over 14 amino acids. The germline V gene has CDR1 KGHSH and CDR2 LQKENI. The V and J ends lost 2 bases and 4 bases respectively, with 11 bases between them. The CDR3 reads CASSPGGEGTEAFF. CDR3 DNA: TGTGCCAGCTCACCAGGAGGGGAGGGCACTGAAGCTTTCTTT. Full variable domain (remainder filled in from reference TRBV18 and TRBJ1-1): NAGVMQNPRHLVRRRGQEARLRCSPMKGHSHVYWYRQLPEEGLKFMVYLQKENIIDESGMPKERFSAEFPKEGPSILRIQQVVRGDSAAYFCASSPGGEGTEAFFGQGTRLTVV.

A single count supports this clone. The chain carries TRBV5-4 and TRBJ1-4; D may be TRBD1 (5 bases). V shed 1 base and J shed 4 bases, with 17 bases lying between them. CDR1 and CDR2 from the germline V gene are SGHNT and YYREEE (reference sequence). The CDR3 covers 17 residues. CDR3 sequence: CASSLNRGGNGNEKLFF. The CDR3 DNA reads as TGTGCCAGCAGCTTGAATAGGGGCGGTAACGGTAATGAAAAACTGTTTTTT.

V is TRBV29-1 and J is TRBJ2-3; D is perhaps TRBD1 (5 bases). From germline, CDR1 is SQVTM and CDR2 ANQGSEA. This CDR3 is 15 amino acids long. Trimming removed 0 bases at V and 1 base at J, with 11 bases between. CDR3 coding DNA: TGCAGCGTTGAAGATCAGGGAATGGGCACAGATACGCAGTATTTT. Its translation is CSVEDQGMGTDTQYF.

DNA for the CDR3: TGTGCCAGCAGCCATCCGGGAACAGATACGCAGTATTTT. Amino acids: CASSHPGTDTQYF. The chain combines TRBV3-1 (or the pseudogene TRBV3-2) with TRBJ2-3; D may be TRBD2 (5 bases). The length of the CDR3 is 13 residues. Germline assignment: CDR1 LGHDT and CDR2 YNNKEL (reference sequence). The germline V and J ends were trimmed by 3 bases and 3 bases, with 7 bases remaining between them.

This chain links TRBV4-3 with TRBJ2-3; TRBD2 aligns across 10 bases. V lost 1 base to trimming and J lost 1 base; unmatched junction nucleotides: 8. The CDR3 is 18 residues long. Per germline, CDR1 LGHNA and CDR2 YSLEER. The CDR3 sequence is CASSQVLAGGRGTDTQYF. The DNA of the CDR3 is TGCGCCAGCAGCCAAGTTTTAGCGGGAGGACGGGGCACAGATACGCAGTATTTT.

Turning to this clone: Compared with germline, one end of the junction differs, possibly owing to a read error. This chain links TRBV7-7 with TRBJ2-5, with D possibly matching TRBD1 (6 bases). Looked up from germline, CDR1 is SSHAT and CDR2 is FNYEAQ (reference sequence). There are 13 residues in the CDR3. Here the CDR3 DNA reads TGTGCTAGCAGCTTAGACAGGCAAGAGACCCAGTACTTC. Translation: CASSLDRQETQYF.

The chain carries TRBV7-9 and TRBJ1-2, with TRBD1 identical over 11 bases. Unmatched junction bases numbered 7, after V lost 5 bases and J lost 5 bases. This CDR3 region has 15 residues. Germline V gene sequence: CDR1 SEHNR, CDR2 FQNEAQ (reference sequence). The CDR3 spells CASSARTGGGYGYTF. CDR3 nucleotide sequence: TGTGCCAGCAGCGCTAGGACAGGGGGCGGATATGGCTACACCTTC.

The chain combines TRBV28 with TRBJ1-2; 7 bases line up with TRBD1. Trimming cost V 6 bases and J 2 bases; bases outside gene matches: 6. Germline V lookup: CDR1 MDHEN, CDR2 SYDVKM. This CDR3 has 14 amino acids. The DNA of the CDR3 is TGTGCCAGCAGCTACTTGACAGGGAACTATGGCTACACCTTC. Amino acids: CASSYLTGNYGYTF.

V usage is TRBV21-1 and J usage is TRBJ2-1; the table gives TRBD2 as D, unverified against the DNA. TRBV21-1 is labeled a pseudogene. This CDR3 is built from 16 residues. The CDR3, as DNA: TGTGCCAGCAGCAAAGGGACGGCGGGAGGTCGGTATGAGCAGTTCTTC. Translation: CASSKGTAGGRYEQFF.

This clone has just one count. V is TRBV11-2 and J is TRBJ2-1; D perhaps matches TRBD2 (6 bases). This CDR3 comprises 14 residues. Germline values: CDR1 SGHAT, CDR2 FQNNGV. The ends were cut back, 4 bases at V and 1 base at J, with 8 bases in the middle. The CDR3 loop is CASSWGVSYNEQFF. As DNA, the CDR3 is TGTGCCAGCAGCTGGGGGGTATCCTACAATGAGCAGTTCTTC.

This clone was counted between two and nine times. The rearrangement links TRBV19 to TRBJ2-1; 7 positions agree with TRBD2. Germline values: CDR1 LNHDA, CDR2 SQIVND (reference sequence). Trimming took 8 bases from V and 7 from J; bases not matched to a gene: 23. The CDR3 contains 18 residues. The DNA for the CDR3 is TGTGCCAGTGTCCCTAACCAACCTGTTCTAGCGGTGGTGAATGAGCAGTTCTTC. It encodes CASVPNQPVLAVVNEQFF. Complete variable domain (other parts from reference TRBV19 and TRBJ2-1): DGGITQSPKYLFRKEGQNVTLSCEQNLNHDAMYWYRQDPGQGLRLIYYSQIVNDFQKGDIAEGYSVSREKKESFPLTVTSAQKNPTAFYLCASVPNQPVLAVVNEQFFGPGTRLTVL.

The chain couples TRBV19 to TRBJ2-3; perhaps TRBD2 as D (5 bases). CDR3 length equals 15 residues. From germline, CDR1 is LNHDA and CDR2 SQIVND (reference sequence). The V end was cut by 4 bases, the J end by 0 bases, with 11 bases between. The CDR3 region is CASSKEGVSTDTQYF. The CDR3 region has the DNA TGTGCCAGTAGTAAAGAGGGAGTTAGCACAGATACGCAGTATTTT.